What follows are 11 T cell receptor beta chains derived from one specimen sequenced in a study of T cell repertoires in cytomegalovirus infection. TCRdb re-analysed the reads in MiXCR, keeping a single row per CDR3 protein. The table lists fewer than 350,000 distinct CDR3 sequences, about 27% of them singletons. These receptors are not linked to any known antigen. The sequencing used cultured PBMCs, collected from culture after CMV antigen stimulation. The receptors come from a human donor in good health (CMV status not recorded). Some clones in this sample may be carry-over from other donors' samples.

This clonotype was recorded many times. The rearrangement joins TRBV14 to TRBJ1-5; D is unresolved. Germline lookup yields CDR1 SGHDN and CDR2 FVKESK. The CDR3 extends over 13 amino acids. Deletions cut 0 bases from V and 5 bases from J, with 5 bases between. CDR3 nucleotides: TGTGCCAGCAGCCAAGATCGAGATCAGCCCCAGCATTTT. Translated, it gives CASSQDRDQPQHF.

This clonotype showed up many times. V and J are TRBV12-3 or TRBV12-4 and TRBJ2-7; D uncertain. V lost 4 bases to trimming and J lost 3 bases, with 16 bases between them. The CDR3 has 15 amino acids. The DNA for the CDR3 is TGTGCCAGCAGTTGGAGCGCAGGAGACCACTACGAGCAGTACTTC. Translated, it gives CASSWSAGDHYEQYF.

This clonotype was recorded only once. This chain connects TRBV20-1 to TRBJ1-2, with TRBD1 as a possible D gene (5 bases). The CDR3 contains 13 residues. Between the trimmed V and J ends, which lost 6 bases and 4 bases, there was a span of 15 bases. Germline CDR1 is DFQATT and CDR2 is SNEGSKA (reference sequence). The CDR3 sequence is CSARSGESYGYTF. The DNA of the CDR3 is TGCAGTGCCCGCTCGGGGGAGAGCTATGGCTACACCTTC.

This clonotype has only a few counts. This rearrangement joins TRBV9 to TRBJ2-2; 8 bases map to TRBD1. The ends lost 0 bases at V and 5 bases at J; junction bases unmatched: 18. Germline values: CDR1 SGDLS, CDR2 YYNGEE. The CDR3 runs to 20 residues. This CDR3 reads CASSVVKELRQGIGTGELFF. As DNA, the CDR3 is TGTGCCAGCAGCGTAGTGAAGGAGCTGAGACAGGGGATAGGTACCGGGGAGCTGTTTTTT.

CDR3 region: CSSGTNTEAFF. The DNA for the CDR3 is TGCAGTTCCGGGACTAACACTGAAGCTTTCTTT. The chain has TRBV20-1 and TRBJ1-1, with D tentatively TRBD1 (5 bases). V was pared by 8 bases and J by 2 bases, with 9 bases between. Germline V gives CDR1 DFQATT, CDR2 SNEGSKA (reference sequence). This CDR3 spans 11 amino acids.

The chain couples TRBV20-1 to TRBJ2-7; 7 nucleotides line up with TRBD1. CDR1 is DFQATT, CDR2 SNEGSKA, per germline (reference sequence). J lost 2 bases, V lost 4 bases, and 8 bases had no gene match. CDR3 length: 14 residues. Here the CDR3 DNA reads TGCAGTGCTACCGGGACAGTTACCACCTACGAGCAGTACTTC. The encoded protein is CSATGTVTTYEQYF.

This clonotype was recorded many times. This chain uses TRBV7-2 with TRBJ2-7, with D hard to call. The CDR3 runs to 12 residues. The germline V and J ends were trimmed by 7 bases and 7 bases, with 14 bases remaining between them. Germline values: CDR1 SGHTA, CDR2 FQGNSA. The CDR3 DNA reads TGTGCCAGCAATTCGGCGGCCGGGGAGCAGTACTTC. It specifies CASNSAAGEQYF.

This clonotype came up many times. The chain uses TRBV19 and TRBJ2-5; no clear D. Trimming shortened V by 7 bases and J by 3 bases, and 0 bases separated the two germline ends. The germline gives CDR1 LNHDA, CDR2 SQIVND (reference sequence). The CDR3 loop spans 9 amino acids. This CDR3 is CASKETQYF. As DNA, the CDR3 is TGTGCCAGTAAAGAGACCCAGTACTTC.

The V and J genes are TRBV18 and TRBJ1-4; the D gene is possibly TRBD1 (5 bases). The V end was cut by 3 bases, the J end by 7 bases, with 9 bases between. The CDR3 covers 13 residues. CDR1 and CDR2 from the germline V gene are KGHSH and LQKENI. The DNA for the CDR3 is TGTGCCAGCTCACCGAGGGACCCTGAAAAACTGTTTTTT. Translating it yields CASSPRDPEKLFF.

This rearrangement joins TRBV12-5 to TRBJ1-2; possible D gene TRBD1, 5 bases. Germline CDR1 and CDR2: LGHNT and FRNRAP. The V gene lost 3 bases and the J gene lost 5 bases, with 19 bases spanning the gap. This CDR3 comprises 16 residues. The chain's CDR3 is CASGFAGAVVGYGYTF. The CDR3 coding sequence is TGTGCTAGTGGTTTTGCCGGGGCCGTCGTTGGATATGGCTACACCTTC.

The CDR3 loop is CASSLFPLGPVSGANVLTF. For the CDR3, the DNA is TGCGCCAGCAGCTTGTTCCCTCTGGGACCCGTCTCTGGGGCCAACGTCCTGACTTTC. The chain couples TRBV5-1 to TRBJ2-6; either TRBD1 or TRBD2 may supply D (5 bases each). CDR3 length: 19 residues. V lost 1 base, J lost 0 bases, and 17 bases lay in between. From germline, CDR1 is SGHRS and CDR2 YFSETQ.